The 19 T cell receptor beta chains listed next were all sequenced from one sample in a study of post-analysis software for immune sequencing data. Findings and limits, study-wide: Elevated frequency relative to controls characterized roughly five TRBV segments in patients, TRBV5-6, TRBV5-1 and TRBV20-1 among them.

The authors incorporated unique molecular identifiers into the TCR beta cDNA libraries. TCRdb re-called the PCR reads with MiXCR, one entry per CDR3 protein. The table includes 550,000 to 700,000 distinct CDR3 sequences, 44% detected once. Their cognate antigens are unknown. Sequencing was performed on blood. These receptor sequences come from a girl under 18 with multiple sclerosis.

This clonotype was observed many times. The rearrangement joins TRBV14 to TRBJ2-5, with D hard to call. CDR3 size: 11 residues. Trimming removed 1 base from V and 5 bases from J, with 2 bases in between. Germline V lookup: CDR1 SGHDN, CDR2 FVKESK. The CDR3 loop reads CASSQAETQYF. CDR3 in DNA: TGTGCCAGCAGCCAAGCCGAGACCCAGTACTTC.

The genes are TRBV2 and TRBJ1-6, with TRBD1 matching 8 bases. V shed 2 bases and J 7 bases; nucleotides not matched to a gene: 4. Germline CDR1 reads SNHLY; CDR2 reads FYNNEI. The CDR3 extends over 15 amino acids. In DNA form, the CDR3 reads TGTGCCAGCAGTGAAAGGACAGGGATCAATTCACCCCTCCACTTT. Translation: CASSERTGINSPLHF.

The genes are TRBV28 and TRBJ2-7; tentative D call: TRBD2 (6 bases). V gave up 7 bases and J gave up 5 bases, with 18 bases separating them. The CDR3 contains 14 residues. Germline V gene lookup returns CDR1 MDHEN and CDR2 SYDVKM. The DNA for the CDR3 is TGTGCCAGCAAAATGAACCCAGGGAGGAACGAGCAGTACTTC. Its translation is CASKMNPGRNEQYF.

The chain uses TRBV2 and TRBJ1-5; 12 bases fit TRBD1. Per germline, CDR1 SNHLY and CDR2 FYNNEI. Trimming cost V 6 bases and J 6 bases; bases outside gene matches: 6. This CDR3 region has 15 residues. This CDR3 reads CASRGTGGLSQPQHF. The CDR3 bases are TGTGCCAGCAGGGGGACAGGGGGCTTGTCTCAGCCCCAGCATTTT. The full variable domain, completed using reference TRBV2 and TRBJ1-5, is EPEVTQTPSHQVTQMGQEVILRCVPISNHLYFYWYRQILGQKVEFLVSFYNNEISEKSEIFDDQFSVERPDGSNFTLKIRSTKLEDSAMYFCASRGTGGLSQPQHFGDGTRLSIL.

This clonotype was detected ten times or more. The rearrangement joins TRBV7-2 to TRBJ2-1; a weak D match, TRBD2 (7 bases). The CDR3 is 14 residues long. In germline, CDR1 is SGHTA, CDR2 FQGNSA. V lost 0 bases to trimming and J lost 8 bases, with 11 bases between them. CDR3 bases: TGTGCCAGCAGCTTAGCGGGGGGGCGGGATGAGCAGTTCTTC. Protein sequence: CASSLAGGRDEQFF.

J is TRBJ2-7 and V is TRBV13, with 15 bases identical to TRBD2. This CDR3 has 19 amino acids. Germline V CDR1 and CDR2: PRHDT, FYEKMQ (reference sequence). The trim removed 4 bases at V and 0 bases at J, leaving 10 bases unmatched. The CDR3 bases are TGTGCCAGCAGCTCCGGACTAGCGGGAGGGTACCTAAGCTCCTACGAGCAGTACTTC. Translated: CASSSGLAGGYLSSYEQYF.

The CDR3 protein is CASSQENRGSGETQYF. The CDR3 DNA follows: TGCGCCAGCAGCCAAGAGAACAGGGGAAGTGGGGAGACCCAGTACTTC. The gene calls are TRBV4-1 and TRBJ2-5, with 7 bases aligning to TRBD1. Looked up from germline, CDR1 is MGHRA and CDR2 is YSYEKL. The V gene end was trimmed by 0 bases and the J gene end by 5 bases; junction bases not matched to a gene: 9. This CDR3 is built from 16 residues.

The genes are TRBV28 and TRBJ2-7, with a tentative D call TRBD2 (6 bases). Germline V gene sequence: CDR1 MDHEN, CDR2 SYDVKM. V dropped 2 bases and J dropped 6 bases, with 8 bases sitting between them. The CDR3 has 12 residues. Written as DNA, the CDR3 is TGTGCCAGCAGTTTAAGGGACTTCGAGCAGTACTTC. Protein sequence: CASSLRDFEQYF.

V is TRBV5-1 and J is TRBJ2-7; D may be TRBD1 or TRBD2 (5 bases each). Germline V CDR1 and CDR2: SGHRS, YFSETQ. Trimming cost V 5 bases and J 1 base, with 19 bases left between them. This CDR3 region has 16 residues. CDR3 residues: CASSHGRGPGSYEQYF. The CDR3 region has the DNA TGCGCCAGCAGTCATGGACGGGGCCCAGGGTCCTACGAGCAGTACTTC.

This sequence joins TRBV19 and TRBJ2-5; D is uncertain. This CDR3 has 13 amino acids. The germline V and J ends were trimmed by 3 bases and 1 base, with 6 bases remaining between them. Germline V gene sequence: CDR1 LNHDA, CDR2 SQIVND (reference sequence). CDR3 coding DNA: TGTGCCAGTAGTATGTCTAGCCAAGAGACCCAGTACTTC. It translates to CASSMSSQETQYF.

This clonotype has a handful of counts. The chain couples TRBV12-3 or TRBV12-4 to TRBJ1-5, with D possibly matching TRBD1 (5 bases). Trimming removed 5 bases from V and 2 bases from J, with 16 bases in between. This CDR3 has 16 amino acids. DNA of the CDR3: TGTGCCAGCAGTCCCGGGATAGGGGCTGGCAATCAGCCCCAGCATTTT. Its translation is CASSPGIGAGNQPQHF.

The chain combines TRBV7-8 with TRBJ1-4; maybe TRBD1 (5 bases). Germline V CDR1 and CDR2: SGHVS, FQNEAQ. The length of the CDR3 is 15 residues. The germline V and J ends were trimmed by 5 bases and 10 bases, with 20 bases remaining between them. The CDR3 is CASSPRTGTAGKLFF. The CDR3 bases are TGTGCCAGCAGCCCTCGAACTGGGACCGCGGGAAAACTGTTTTTT.

This clonotype appeared a few times. V usage is TRBV15 and J usage is TRBJ2-5, with 7 bases lining up with TRBD2. J was trimmed by 4 bases and V by 1 base; bases with no gene match: 3. This CDR3 spans 14 amino acids. Per the germline V gene, CDR1 is LNHNV and CDR2 is YYDKDF (reference sequence). CDR3 DNA: TGTGCCACCAGCAGAGGGGGGGGACCAGAGACCCAGTACTTC. This gives the protein CATSRGGGPETQYF. The full variable domain, in which reference TRBV15 and TRBJ2-5 provide the parts outside the CDR3, is DAMVIQNPRYQVTQFGKPVTLSCSQTLNHNVMYWYQQKSSQAPKLLFHYYDKDFNNEADTPDNFQSRRPNTSFCFLDIRSPGLGDTAMYLCATSRGGGPETQYFGPGTRLLVL.

This clonotype has more than one count but fewer than ten. The J gene is TRBJ2-1, the V gene TRBV10-3, with 7 bases identical to TRBD2. Germline V gene sequence: CDR1 ENHRY, CDR2 SYGVKD. V was pared by 11 bases and J by 9 bases, with 13 bases of the junction left unmatched. The length of the CDR3 is 13 residues. CDR3 coding DNA: TGTGCCGTCGGGCGGGCGGGAGTTGTTGAGCAGTTCTTC. Its protein is CAVGRAGVVEQFF.

This clonotype was seen more than once but under ten times. The DNA of the CDR3 is TGTGCCAGTTCCAGGGTAAATGGCTACACCTTC. Translation: CASSRVNGYTF. V gene TRBV6-5 combines with J gene TRBJ1-2, with TRBD1 as a possible D gene (5 bases). Per germline, CDR1 MNHEY and CDR2 SVGAGI. The CDR3 has 11 amino acids. V was cut by 9 bases and J by 6 bases, with 11 bases left in between.

In its sample, this clonotype was seen a few times. The chain joins TRBV28 to TRBJ2-5, with 11 bases identical to TRBD1. The germline CDR1 and CDR2 sequences are MDHEN and SYDVKM. CDR3 size: 15 residues. Trimming cost V 4 bases and J 3 bases; bases outside gene matches: 4. The CDR3 loop reads CASSSWTGGKETQYF. Here the CDR3 DNA reads TGTGCCAGCAGTTCATGGACAGGGGGCAAAGAGACCCAGTACTTC.

In the case of this clonotype: The conserved closing phenylalanine or tryptophan is absent in this CDR3, likely reflecting a read error. This chain connects TRBV7-9 to TRBJ2-1; 10 bases agree with TRBD2. Germline V gene data show CDR1 as SEHNR and CDR2 as FQNEAQ (reference sequence). The CDR3 length is 15 residues. V shed 4 bases, J shed 2 bases, and the junction held 2 bases outside the gene matches. In DNA form, the CDR3 reads TGTGCCAGCAGCTCGAGCGGGAGGGCCTACAATGAGCAGTTCTGC. Translating gives CASSSSGRAYNEQFC.

The V call is TRBV21-1, the J call TRBJ1-2. TRBV21-1 is labeled a pseudogene. The CDR3 loop spans 14 amino acids. This chain's CDR3 is CASSKVRTNYGYTF. In DNA form, the CDR3 reads TGTGCCAGCAGCAAAGTCCGGACTAACTATGGCTACACCTTC.

This chain connects TRBV4-2 to TRBJ2-3; TRBD2 matches 12 bases. CDR3 length: 20 residues. V lost 3 bases and J lost 0; bases outside the gene matches: 13. The germline gives CDR1 LGHNA, CDR2 YNFKEQ. The CDR3 DNA follows: TGTGCCAGCAGCCAGGACGGTATACTAGCGGGAGGAGTTAGCACAGATACGCAGTATTTT. Encoded protein: CASSQDGILAGGVSTDTQYF.